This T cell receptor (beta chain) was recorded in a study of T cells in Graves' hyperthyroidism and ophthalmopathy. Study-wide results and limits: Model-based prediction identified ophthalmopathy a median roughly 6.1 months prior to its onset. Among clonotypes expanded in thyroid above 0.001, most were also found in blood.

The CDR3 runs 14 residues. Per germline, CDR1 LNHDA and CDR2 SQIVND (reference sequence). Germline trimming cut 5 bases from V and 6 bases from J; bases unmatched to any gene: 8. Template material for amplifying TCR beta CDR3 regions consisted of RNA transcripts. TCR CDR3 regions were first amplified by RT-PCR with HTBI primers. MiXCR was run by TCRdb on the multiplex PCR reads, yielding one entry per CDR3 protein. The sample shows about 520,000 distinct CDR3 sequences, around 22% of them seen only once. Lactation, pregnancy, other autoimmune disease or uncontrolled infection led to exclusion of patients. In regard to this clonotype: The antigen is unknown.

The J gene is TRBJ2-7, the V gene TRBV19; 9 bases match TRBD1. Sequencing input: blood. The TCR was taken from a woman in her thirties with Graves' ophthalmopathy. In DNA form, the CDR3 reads TGTGCCAGTAGTCGAACCAGGGACAGGGTCGAGCAGTACTTC. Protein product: CASSRTRDRVEQYF.